This is a list of T cell receptor beta chains from one sample in a study of blood T cell repertoires in COVID-19. Repertoires were generated with immunoSEQ multiplex PCR, while TCRdb's copy carries only in-frame clones and drops some. Of about 78,000 clones listed, roughly 73% are singletons. The sequenced sample consisted of peripheral blood. These receptors were taken from a human donor in a cohort sampled during active COVID-19. Each CDR3 is given with its conserved first and last residue. The D gene is left open where the match is weak. Not all rows give a size; the values are once, few, many and, for expanded clones, a class.

clone size: NA
V gene: TRBV4-3
D gene: TRBD1
J gene: TRBJ1-1
CDR3 DNA: TGCGCCAGCAGAAACAGGGGGCGGGACACTGAAGCTTTCTTT
CDR3 protein: CASRNRGRDTEAFF

clone size: few
V gene: TRBV5-4
D gene: NA
J gene: TRBJ2-1
CDR3 DNA: TGTGCCAGCAGCTCGATGGCGGGTGAGCAGTTCTTC
CDR3 protein: CASSSMAGEQFF

clone size: NA
V gene: TRBV6-6
D gene: NA
J gene: TRBJ1-4
CDR3 DNA: TGTGCCAGCAGTCCCCGTATTAATGAAAAACTGTTTTTT
CDR3 protein: CASSPRINEKLFF

clone size: NA
V gene: TRBV11-3
D gene: TRBD2
J gene: TRBJ2-7
CDR3 DNA: TGTGCCAGCAGCCCAGAGGCTAGCGGGGTGGCCGAGCAGTACTTC
CDR3 protein: CASSPEASGVAEQYF

clone size: NA
V gene: TRBV7-8
D gene: TRBD2
J gene: TRBJ2-1
CDR3 DNA: TGTGCCAGCAGCTCCAAGCGGGGGGGCGTCATCAATGAGCAGTTCTTC
CDR3 protein: CASSSKRGGVINEQFF

clone size: NA
V gene: TRBV6-5
D gene: NA
J gene: TRBJ2-7
CDR3 DNA: TGTGCCAGCTCGGGGGGCGGGGGCTACGAGCAGTACTTC
CDR3 protein: CASSGGGGYEQYF

clone size: NA
V gene: TRBV7-2
D gene: NA
J gene: TRBJ1-1
CDR3 DNA: TGTGCCAGCAGCCCCAGGTGGAAAGACACTGAAGCTTTCTTT
CDR3 protein: CASSPRWKDTEAFF

clone size: NA
V gene: TRBV7-9
D gene: NA
J gene: TRBJ1-5
CDR3 DNA: TGTGCCAGCAGCCCCGGACAGTCGAGCAATCAGCCCCAGCATTTT
CDR3 protein: CASSPGQSSNQPQHF

clone size: NA
V gene: TRBV2
D gene: NA
J gene: TRBJ1-5
CDR3 DNA: TGTGCCAGCAGGGGGGACACGGATAATCAGCCCCAGCATTTT
CDR3 protein: CASRGDTDNQPQHF

clone size: NA
V gene: TRBV7-2
D gene: NA
J gene: TRBJ2-4
CDR3 DNA: TGTGCCAGCAGCCAGCGGTTAGCCAAAAACATTCAGTACTTC
CDR3 protein: CASSQRLAKNIQYF

clone size: NA
V gene: TRBV25-1
D gene: TRBD1
J gene: TRBJ1-1
CDR3 DNA: TGTGCCAGCAGGGAAACAGGGGGCGTCGACACTGAAGCTTTCTTT
CDR3 protein: CASRETGGVDTEAFF

clone size: NA
V gene: TRBV5-1
D gene: TRBD1
J gene: TRBJ2-5
CDR3 DNA: TGCGCCAGCAGCCAGGGACAGGGCGAAGAGACCCAGTACTTC
CDR3 protein: CASSQGQGEETQYF

clone size: NA
V gene: TRBV5-5
D gene: TRBD1
J gene: TRBJ1-4
CDR3 DNA: TGTGCCAGCAGCTCTGTTCTGAGACAGGGTCGTAATGAAAAACTGTTTTTT
CDR3 protein: CASSSVLRQGRNEKLFF

clone size: NA
V gene: TRBV9
D gene: NA
J gene: TRBJ2-5
CDR3 DNA: TGTGCCAGCAGCCCACGACAGACACAAGAGACCCAGTACTTC
CDR3 protein: CASSPRQTQETQYF

clone size: NA
V gene: TRBV30
D gene: TRBD2
J gene: TRBJ2-5
CDR3 DNA: TGTGCCTGGAGTTTGGCTAGCGGATATCAAGAGACCCAGTACTTC
CDR3 protein: CAWSLASGYQETQYF

clone size: NA
V gene: TRBV9
D gene: TRBD2
J gene: TRBJ2-1
CDR3 DNA: TGTGCCAGCAGCGGGCGGGGGATCTCCTACAATGAGCAGTTCTTC
CDR3 protein: CASSGRGISYNEQFF

clone size: NA
V gene: TRBV2
D gene: TRBD1
J gene: TRBJ1-3
CDR3 DNA: TGTGCCAGCAGTTTACAGGGGTCCAGCTCTGGAAACACCATATATTTT
CDR3 protein: CASSLQGSSSGNTIYF

clone size: NA
V gene: TRBV18
D gene: NA
J gene: TRBJ1-1
CDR3 DNA: TGTGCCAGCTCACCACGGCCAAACACTGAAGCTTTCTTT
CDR3 protein: CASSPRPNTEAFF

clone size: NA
V gene: TRBV10-3
D gene: TRBD2
J gene: TRBJ2-1
CDR3 DNA: TGTGCCATCAGCCCCCGCGGGGGGGCCGGTAACGATGAGCAGTTCTTC
CDR3 protein: CAISPRGGAGNDEQFF

clone size: NA
V gene: TRBV7-2
D gene: TRBD1
J gene: TRBJ1-4
CDR3 DNA: TGTGCCAGCAGCTTGGTCGACAGGGGTGAAAAACTGTTTTTT
CDR3 protein: CASSLVDRGEKLFF

clone size: NA
V gene: TRBV5-6
D gene: TRBD1
J gene: TRBJ1-5
CDR3 DNA: TGTGCCAGCAGCCTTTGGACAGGGACTATCAATCAGCCCCAGCATTTT
CDR3 protein: CASSLWTGTINQPQHF

clone size: NA
V gene: TRBV27
D gene: NA
J gene: TRBJ1-4
CDR3 DNA: TGTGCCAGCCGTAGCGAAGGAAAACTGTTTTTT
CDR3 protein: CASRSEGKLFF